The 27 T cell receptor beta chains below come from one sample, sequenced in a study of tissue T cells after allogeneic stem cell transplantation. Assay used: immunoSEQ multiplex PCR; TCRdb lists only in-frame clones, some missing. The sample lists about 10,000 clones, roughly 44% occurring once. Time point of the sample: mouse harvest day 7 after allogeneic transplant. Tail vein injection delivered 10^7 T-cell-depleted bone marrow cells and 10^6 splenic CD5+ T cells. The sample consisted of skin. These receptors were collected from a female BALB/c mouse given C57BL/6 T cells with graft-versus-host disease after an allogeneic hematopoietic cell transplant.

In regard to this clone: All gene names here are mouse names. Read data end 1 residue before the CDR3 end; the end is taken from the germline J gene. The rearrangement joins TRBV3 to TRBJ2-7, with 10 bases fitting TRBD2. V lost 5 bases and J lost 4; bases outside the gene matches: 5. CDR1 and CDR2 from the germline V gene are SNHLY and FYNGKV (reference sequence). This CDR3 spans 14 amino acids. The CDR3 region is CASSLTGGIYEQYF. The DNA read from the CDR3 is TGTGCCAGCAGCCTGACTGGGGGGATTTATGAACAGTAC. Supplemented by reference TRBV3 and TRBJ2-7, the full variable domain reads GPKVLQIPSHQIIDMGQMVTLNCDPVSNHLYFYWYKQILGQQMEFLVNFYNGKVMEKSKLFKDQFSVERPDGSYFTLKIQPTALEDSAVYFCASSLTGGIYEQYFGPGTRLTVL.

Notes on this clone: Each gene name is a mouse one. The read gets to within 1 residue of the CDR3 end, and the germline J gene fills in the rest. The rearrangement links TRBV3 to TRBJ2-2; tentatively, D is TRBD2 (6 bases). V was shortened by 2 bases and J by 0 bases, with 7 bases between the two germline ends. This CDR3 region has 15 residues. Per the germline V gene, CDR1 is SNHLY and CDR2 is FYNGKV (reference sequence). The CDR3 protein is CASSLNWANTGQLYF. The DNA read from the CDR3 is TGTGCCAGCAGCTTAAACTGGGCAAACACCGGGCAGCTCTAC.

Concerning this clone itself: The gene names here belong to mouse. The read falls 1 residue short of the CDR3 end, and the missing part is taken from the germline J gene. V and J are TRBV19 and TRBJ2-5; maybe TRBD2 (6 bases). The CDR3 length is 14 residues. The germline V and J ends were trimmed by 2 bases and 1 base, with 8 bases remaining between them. The V gene's germline CDR1 is FNHDT and CDR2 SITEND (reference sequence). The sequenced CDR3 bases are TGTGCCAGCAGTATGGTGGGGGACCAAGACACCCAGTAC. It codes for CASSMVGDQDTQY. The whole CDR3 reads CASSMVGDQDTQYF.

On this clone itself: Genes and germline come from the mouse. The read ends 1 residue early relative to the CDR3; the germline J gene fills the gap. V is TRBV26 and J is TRBJ1-5; 9 nucleotides match TRBD1. CDR1 and CDR2 from the germline V gene are KGHPV and FQNQEV (reference sequence). CDR3 size: 15 residues. J was trimmed by 4 bases and V by 4 bases; bases with no gene match: 5. The CDR3 is CASSPSTGGNQAPLF. The DNA read from the CDR3 is TGTGCCAGCAGTCCCTCGACAGGGGGGAACCAGGCTCCGCTT. Based on the CDR3 plus reference TRBV26 and TRBJ1-5, the full variable domain is NSKVIQTPRYLVKGQGQKAKMRCIPEKGHPVVFWYQQNKNNEFKFLINFQNQEVLQQIDMTEKRFSAECPSNSPCSLEIQSSEAGDSALYLCASSPSTGGNQAPLFGEGTRLSVL.

Regarding this clone: The gene symbols are mouse symbols. The read halts 1 residue ahead of the CDR3 end, with the missing end drawn from the germline J gene. The chain combines TRBV5 with TRBJ2-3; 7 bases agree with TRBD1. Germline V gene lookup returns CDR1 LGHNA and CDR2 YNLKQL (reference sequence). The CDR3 is 16 residues long. V gave up 1 base and J gave up 0 bases; unmatched junction bases: 4. This CDR3 is CASSQVTGFSAETLYF. Incomplete CDR3 DNA: TGTGCCAGCAGCCAAGTGACAGGGTTTAGTGCAGAAACGCTGTAT.

In regard to this clone: Gene names are mouse gene names. Coverage ceases 1 residue before the CDR3 finishes, and the germline J gene fills in the end. The chain joins TRBV19 to TRBJ2-2, with a possible D match to TRBD2 (5 bases). The CDR3 has 14 amino acids. The ends were cut back, 2 bases at V and 2 bases at J, with 7 bases in the middle. Germline CDR1 and CDR2: FNHDT and SITEND (reference sequence). The CDR3 DNA, read in part, is TGTGCCAGCAGTATTTCTGGGAACACCGGGCAGCTCTAC. Translated: CASSISGNTGQLY. The full CDR3 protein is CASSISGNTGQLYF.

As concerns this clone: Gene names and germline refer to mouse. Coverage ceases 1 residue before the CDR3 finishes, and the germline J gene fills in the end. V and J are TRBV23 and TRBJ2-7; TRBD2 is taken as the D call from the table, unchecked against the DNA. CDR3 length: 14 residues. Looked up from germline, CDR1 is KGHTA and CDR2 is FQNQQP. The CDR3 bases that were read are TGCTCCAGCAGTCCCGGACTGGGGAGCTATGAACAGTAC. Its translation is CSSSPGLGSYEQY. The complete CDR3 sequence is CSSSPGLGSYEQYF.

This clone appeared a few times. These gene names are mouse names. The CDR3 end falls 1 residue outside the read, so it is completed with the germline J gene. The chain uses TRBV3 and TRBJ2-5; D is unclear. The ends were cut back, 1 base at V and 0 bases at J, with 5 bases in the middle. Germline assignment: CDR1 SNHLY and CDR2 FYNGKV (reference sequence). The CDR3 is made up of 14 amino acids. CDR3 protein: CASSLDPNQDTQYF. The part of the CDR3 DNA that was read is TGTGCCAGCAGCTTAGACCCTAACCAAGACACCCAGTAC.

Concerning this clone: Gene names refer to mouse genes. Sequencing ends 1 residue short of the CDR3 end; the germline J gene provides the rest. V and J are TRBV26 and TRBJ1-1, with a possible D match to TRBD1 (6 bases). Germline CDR1 KGHPV, CDR2 FQNQEV (reference sequence). This CDR3 contains 17 residues. V lost 0 bases and J 0 bases, leaving 14 bases between the germline ends. CDR3 DNA, as far as it was read: TGTGCCAGCAGTCTGTCGGGGCCGGGACAAGCAAACACAGAAGTCTTC. It is translated as CASSLSGPGQANTEVF. The whole CDR3 is CASSLSGPGQANTEVFF.

On this clone: Gene names and germline match the mouse. The read terminates 1 residue ahead of where the CDR3 ends, so the germline J gene completes it. The chain uses TRBV19 and TRBJ2-5; TRBD1 might be the D (6 bases). V was trimmed by 1 base and J by 5 bases, leaving 11 bases between them. CDR1 and CDR2 from the germline V gene are FNHDT and SITEND (reference sequence). This CDR3 has 14 amino acids. CDR3 region: CASSIRQGRDTQYF. Partial CDR3 DNA: TGTGCCAGCAGTATAAGGCAGGGGAGAGACACCCAGTAC.

With respect to this clone: Genes here carry mouse names. Read coverage stops 1 residue before the CDR3 terminus; the germline J gene supplies the remainder. The rearrangement uses TRBV26 and TRBJ2-4; D ambiguous. The CDR3 covers 13 residues. Trimming pared 4 bases from V and 3 bases from J, leaving 8 bases between. From germline, CDR1 is KGHPV and CDR2 FQNQEV (reference sequence). The DNA read from the CDR3 is TGTGCCAGCAGTCCCTATAGCCAAAACACCTTGTAC. This translates into CASSPYSQNTLY. The entire CDR3 protein reads CASSPYSQNTLYF.

Details on this clone: The gene symbols are mouse symbols. The read terminates 1 residue ahead of where the CDR3 ends, so the germline J gene completes it. The chain couples TRBV3 to TRBJ2-2; D may be TRBD2 (5 bases). V was cut by 1 base and J by 0 bases, with 6 bases left in between. The CDR3 is 15 residues long. Germline lookup yields CDR1 SNHLY and CDR2 FYNGKV (reference sequence). The CDR3 is CASSLDGANTGQLYF. The CDR3 DNA, read in part, is TGTGCCAGCAGCTTAGATGGGGCAAACACCGGGCAGCTCTAC.

This clone was found once. Germline and genes: mouse. The CDR3 protein is CASSPGINTGQLYF. Incomplete CDR3 DNA: TGTGCCAGCAGCCCCGGGATAAACACCGGGCAGCTCTAC. The V and J genes are TRBV2 and TRBJ2-2, with D uncertain. The read terminates 1 residue before the CDR3 end, so the remaining end is supplied by the germline J gene. Deletions cut 4 bases from V and 1 base from J, with 7 bases between. Germline assignment: CDR1 LGHNA and CDR2 YSYQKL. This CDR3 contains 14 residues.

This clone was seen a single time. Gene names are the mouse ones. The DNA ends 1 residue before the CDR3 does, and the rest of the CDR3 is filled in from the germline J gene. The chain recombines TRBV16 with TRBJ2-5; D is possibly TRBD1 (6 bases). The CDR3 extends over 13 amino acids. Germline V gives CDR1 SGHSA, CDR2 FRNQAP. The V gene lost 0 bases and the J gene lost 5 bases, with 6 bases spanning the gap. CDR3 bases read: TGTGCAAGCAGCTTAGACAGGGGAGACACCCAGTAC. Residues: CASSLDRGDTQY. The CDR3, in full, reads CASSLDRGDTQYF.

A remark on this clone: Mouse gene names apply. The read falls 1 residue short of the CDR3 end, and the missing part is taken from the germline J gene. The chain employs TRBV19 and TRBJ2-3; 8 bases match TRBD2. Losses at the gene ends were 4 bases for V and 0 bases for J; bases not matched to a gene: 4. Germline loops: CDR1 FNHDT, CDR2 SITEND (reference sequence). CDR3 length: 15 residues. CDR3: CASSRLGPSAETLYF. The CDR3 DNA, read in part, is TGTGCCAGCAGTCGACTGGGGCCTAGTGCAGAAACGCTGTAT. The full variable domain, in which reference TRBV19 and TRBJ2-3 provide the parts outside the CDR3, is GGIITQTPKFLIGQEGQKLTLKCQQNFNHDTMYWYRQDSGKGLRLIYYSITENDLQKGDLSEGYDASREKKSSFSLTVTSAQKNEMAVFLCASSRLGPSAETLYFGSGTRLTVL.

A word on this clone: Here the gene names and germline are mouse. The read halts 1 residue ahead of the CDR3 end, with the missing end drawn from the germline J gene. The V gene is TRBV26, the J gene TRBJ1-3; D is perhaps TRBD1 (6 bases). Germline V CDR1 and CDR2: KGHPV, FQNQEV (reference sequence). Trimming took off 2 bases at V and 0 bases at J, with 8 bases between the two ends. The CDR3 loop spans 15 amino acids. The sequenced CDR3 bases are TGTGCCAGCAGTCTGAGGGGGGATTCTGGAAATACGCTCTAT. The encoded protein is CASSLRGDSGNTLY. The whole CDR3 protein is CASSLRGDSGNTLYF.

This clone was counted a few times. Gene labels here are mouse ones. Read data end 1 residue before the CDR3 end; the end is taken from the germline J gene. The V gene is TRBV5, the J gene TRBJ2-7, with D possibly matching TRBD1 (6 bases). There are 13 residues in the CDR3. Germline lookup yields CDR1 LGHNA and CDR2 YNLKQL (reference sequence). Trimming took 0 bases from V and 6 from J, leaving 9 bases between them. CDR3 sequence reads: CASSQDQGIEQYF. CDR3 DNA (partial): TGTGCCAGCAGCCAAGATCAGGGGATTGAACAGTAC.

On this clone: All gene names here are mouse names. The read terminates 1 residue before the CDR3 end, so the remaining end is supplied by the germline J gene. V gene TRBV26 combines with J gene TRBJ1-6; TRBD1 might be the D (5 bases). TRBJ1-6 is an ORF; its function is uncertain. V shed 3 bases and J shed 0 bases, with 6 bases lying between them. There are 15 residues in the CDR3. From germline, CDR1 is KGHPV and CDR2 FQNQEV (reference sequence). CDR3 bases read: TGTGCCAGCAGTCTCGACAGTTCCTATAATTCGCCCCTCTAC. Residues: CASSLDSSYNSPLY. The whole CDR3 reads CASSLDSSYNSPLYF.

Concerning this clone itself: Genes and germline come from the mouse. The read ends 1 residue shy of where the CDR3 ends; the end is completed using the germline J gene. This chain connects TRBV19 to TRBJ2-3; 10 nucleotides agree with TRBD1. Germline V gene data show CDR1 as FNHDT and CDR2 as SITEND (reference sequence). The CDR3 extends over 15 amino acids. V shed 2 bases, J shed 1 base, and the junction held 1 base outside the gene matches. This chain's CDR3 is CASSIGTGGAETLYF. The covered CDR3 bases are TGTGCCAGCAGTATCGGGACAGGGGGTGCAGAAACGCTGTAT.

This clone is medium-sized (0.01 to 0.1%) within its sample. These gene names are mouse names. The CDR3 goes on 1 residue after the read ends, and that part is filled in from the germline J gene. The rearrangement links TRBV23 to TRBJ1-4; TRBD1 is taken as the D call from the table, unchecked against the DNA. CDR3 length: 16 residues. The germline gives CDR1 KGHTA, CDR2 FQNQQP. The sequenced part of the CDR3 DNA is TGCTCCAGCAGTCAATCCATAGGGGGTTCCAACGAAAGATTATTT. It is translated as CSSSQSIGGSNERLF. The complete CDR3 protein is CSSSQSIGGSNERLFF.

With respect to this clone: Each gene name is a mouse one. Read data end 1 residue before the CDR3 end; the end is taken from the germline J gene. The chain employs TRBV24 and TRBJ2-7; TRBD1 matches 9 bases. Unmatched junction bases numbered 1, after V lost 3 bases and J lost 4 bases. Germline lookup yields CDR1 KGHTA and CDR2 FRNEEI. This CDR3 spans 13 amino acids. Partial CDR3 DNA: TGTGCCAGCAGTCTTGGACAGGGGTATGAACAGTAC. Translating it yields CASSLGQGYEQY. The complete CDR3 sequence is CASSLGQGYEQYF.

This clone was observed a few times. The gene names given are mouse names. With the read ending 1 residue before the CDR3 end, the germline J gene is used to fill in that end. V is TRBV17 and J is TRBJ2-7, with 9 positions matching TRBD1. CDR3 size: 14 residues. Germline V gene lookup returns CDR1 MNHDT and CDR2 YYDKIL. Trimming at V came to 3 bases and at J to 3 bases, leaving 3 bases not matched to a gene. CDR3: CASSSRDRVYEQYF. The sequenced part of the CDR3 DNA is TGTGCTAGCAGTAGTCGGGACAGGGTCTATGAACAGTAC.

In regard to this clone: Gene and germline names: mouse. The read falls 1 residue short of the CDR3 end, and the missing part is taken from the germline J gene. This sequence joins TRBV12-2 and TRBJ2-5; either TRBD1 or TRBD2 may supply D (5 bases each). V was cut by 2 bases and J by 4 bases, with 12 bases left in between. Germline lookup yields CDR1 SGHLS and CDR2 HYDKME. CDR3 length: 14 residues. The CDR3 DNA, read in part, is TGTGCCAGCTCTCCCGGGGGTGGGAAAGACACCCAGTAC. Protein product: CASSPGGGKDTQY. The full CDR3 is CASSPGGGKDTQYF.

This clone was picked up a small number of times. The germline and genes are mouse ones. The read is 1 residue too short to cover the CDR3 end, so that end is filled in from the germline J gene. V gene TRBV26 combines with J gene TRBJ1-2; TRBD1 is a possible D gene (6 bases). Per germline, CDR1 KGHPV and CDR2 FQNQEV (reference sequence). The CDR3 covers 15 residues. V was pared by 2 bases and J by 0 bases, with 10 bases between. CDR3 DNA, as far as it was read: TGTGCCAGCAGTCTGCCGGGGGCGGCAAACTCCGACTACACC. Its translation is CASSLPGAANSDYT. The entire CDR3 protein is CASSLPGAANSDYTF.

In this sample, this clone turned up a few times. Any gene name here is a mouse gene name. The read stops 1 residue short of the end of the CDR3; the missing end is completed from the germline J gene. The gene calls are TRBV23 and TRBJ2-3; TRBD2 is the table's D call and was not checked against the DNA. The CDR3 consists of 14 residues. Germline CDR1 KGHTA, CDR2 FQNQQP. The part of the CDR3 DNA that was read is TGCTCCAGCAGCCCGACTGGTAGTGCAGAAACGCTGTAT. Its translation is CSSSPTGSAETLY. The entire CDR3 protein is CSSSPTGSAETLYF.

This clone has just a few counts. The gene symbols are mouse symbols. With the read ending 1 residue before the CDR3 end, the germline J gene is used to fill in that end. Distinct nucleotide sequences in the sample also encode this CDR3. The chain couples TRBV1 to TRBJ2-7; 10 bases align to TRBD1. This CDR3 has 14 residues. Losses at the gene ends were 2 bases for V and 3 bases for J; bases not matched to a gene: 1. CDR1 is NSQYPW and CDR2 is LRSPGD in the germline V gene (reference sequence). Incomplete CDR3 DNA: TGCACCTGCAGTGCAAGGGACAGGGGCTATGAACAGTAC. It yields the protein CTCSARDRGYEQY. The CDR3 as a whole reads CTCSARDRGYEQYF. The full variable domain, in which reference TRBV1 and TRBJ2-7 provide the parts outside the CDR3, is VTLLEQNPRWRLVPRGQAVNLRCILKNSQYPWMSWYQQDLQKQLQWLFTLRSPGDKEVKSLPGADYLATRVTDTELRLQVANMSQGRTLYCTCSARDRGYEQYFGPGTRLTVL.

This clone was found a few times. Here the gene names and germline are mouse. Sequencing ends 1 residue short of the CDR3 end; the germline J gene provides the rest. The genes are TRBV3 and TRBJ2-7; D gene uncertain. The CDR3 runs to 12 residues. Trimming pared 1 base from V and 4 bases from J, leaving 5 bases between. From germline, CDR1 is SNHLY and CDR2 FYNGKV (reference sequence). Partial CDR3 DNA: TGTGCCAGCAGCTTAGGGCGGTATGAACAGTAC. Translating it yields CASSLGRYEQY. The CDR3 as a whole reads CASSLGRYEQYF.